This is a list of T cell receptor beta chains from one sample in a study of shared clonotypes between healthy human individuals. TCRdb's copy holds only in-frame clones and misses some; the assay was immunoSEQ multiplex PCR. The sample shows roughly 1,500,000 clones, under 99% of them seen only once. Material: naive CD4+ T cells sorted from blood. These receptor sequences come from a man aged 25-45 years in good health. The CDR3 runs from the conserved cysteine through the conserved F or W. The D gene is left open where the match is weak. The size field is filled for only some rows; it gives once, few, many or a size class.

.,TRBV6-1,.,TRBJ1-2,CASSVQRVSGYTF,TGTGCCAGCAGTGTGCAGAGGGTGAGCGGCTACACCTTC
.,TRBV6-5,TRBD1,TRBJ1-1,CASSGGQGLKEAFF,TGTGCCAGCAGTGGGGGACAGGGGTTGAAGGAAGCTTTCTTT
once,TRBV5-1,.,TRBJ1-4,CASSLGRGPNEKLFF,TGCGCCAGCAGCTTGGGCAGGGGTCCCAATGAAAAACTGTTTTTT
.,TRBV7-6,TRBD2,TRBJ2-1,CASSLWEGSYNEQFF,TGTGCCAGCAGCTTATGGGAGGGCTCCTACAATGAGCAGTTCTTC
.,TRBV2,.,TRBJ2-2,CASIGAGELFF,TGTGCCAGCATAGGGGCCGGGGAGCTGTTTTTT
.,TRBV6-5,TRBD1,TRBJ1-1,CASSLDRENTEAFF,TGTGCCAGCAGTCTTGACAGGGAGAACACTGAAGCTTTCTTT
.,TRBV5-4,TRBD1,TRBJ1-2,CASSPPKTDRADYGYTF,TGTGCCAGCAGCCCCCCCAAAACCGACAGGGCGGACTATGGCTACACCTTC
.,TRBV4-3,TRBD1,TRBJ2-4,CASSQERTGGKNIQYF,TGCGCCAGCAGCCAAGAAAGGACAGGGGGCAAAAACATTCAGTACTTC
.,TRBV30,.,TRBJ1-5,CAWSGQLKSNQPQHF,TGTGCCTGGAGTGGACAGCTAAAAAGCAATCAGCCCCAGCATTTT
once,TRBV29-1,TRBD1,TRBJ1-4,CSVVQGADEKLFF,TGCAGCGTCGTGCAGGGGGCCGACGAAAAACTGTTTTTT
.,TRBV15,.,TRBJ2-1,CATSRERIPSSYNEQFF,TGTGCCACCAGCAGAGAAAGGATCCCGAGCTCCTACAATGAGCAGTTCTTC
.,TRBV7-3,TRBD2,TRBJ2-1,CASSKTGTSTGGSYNEQFF,TGTGCCAGCAGCAAAACGGGGACTAGTACTGGGGGGTCCTACAATGAGCAGTTCTTC
.,TRBV7-9,.,TRBJ2-3,CASSLGGGRTDTQYF,TGTGCCAGCAGCTTAGGTGGGGGAAGGACAGATACGCAGTATTTT
.,TRBV27,TRBD1,TRBJ2-5,CASSRDEPGQGQETQYF,TGTGCCAGCAGTAGAGACGAACCCGGACAGGGCCAAGAGACCCAGTACTTC
.,TRBV5-4,TRBD2,TRBJ2-7,CASSLARPGLAGAEQYF,TGTGCCAGCAGCTTGGCCCGACCGGGACTAGCGGGAGCTGAGCAGTACTTC
.,TRBV18,.,TRBJ1-3,CASSPPPLQGFSGNTIYF,TGTGCCAGCTCACCGCCTCCCCTTCAGGGTTTTTCTGGAAACACCATATATTTT
.,TRBV19,.,TRBJ1-1,CASREGLTSVEAFF,TGTGCCAGTAGGGAAGGACTGACTTCGGTTGAAGCTTTCTTT
.,TRBV19,TRBD2,TRBJ2-7,CATEWREKYEQYF,TGTGCCACCGAATGGCGGGAGAAGTACGAGCAGTACTTC
.,TRBV9,.,TRBJ2-2,CASSVDSLGTANTGELFF,TGTGCCAGCAGCGTAGACTCTCTCGGGACTGCGAACACCGGGGAGCTGTTTTTT
.,TRBV29-1,.,TRBJ2-5,CSVKEETQYF,TGCAGCGTGAAGGAAGAGACCCAGTACTTC